The 5 T cell receptor beta chains presented below share a single source sample, sequenced in a study of vaccination and CD4 T cells after COVID-19. Their antigens remain unidentified. The Oncomine TCR Beta short-read assay sequenced DNA from cultured CD4+ T cells. TCRdb fed the PCR reads into MiXCR, producing one record per CDR3 protein. Of some 21,000 distinct CDR3 sequences in the sample, 45% to 55% were seen once. Regarding time point: late sampling 161 to 241 days after vaccination in three convalescent patients. Treatment given: roughly 11-day PBMC culture with coronavirus spike peptide pools or control peptides (ViraFEST assay). The starting material was CD4+ T cells from blood, cultured in vitro, obtained about 7 months after SARS-CoV-2 vaccination. Every receptor here comes from a human donor who had recovered from COVID-19.

This clonotype was found a few times. The J gene is TRBJ1-2, the V gene TRBV6-5, with D possibly being TRBD1 (5 bases). Trimming took 2 bases from V and 4 from J, leaving 8 bases between them. The CDR3 is 13 residues long. In germline, CDR1 is MNHEY, CDR2 SVGAGI. CDR3 DNA: TGTGCCAGCAGTTACGGGGCCGGCTATGGCTACACCTTC. Amino acids: CASSYGAGYGYTF.

This clonotype was picked up many times. The V and J genes are TRBV20-1 and TRBJ2-7, with D maybe TRBD1 (6 bases). The CDR3 loop spans 13 amino acids. The V gene lost 4 bases and the J gene lost 4 bases, with 14 bases spanning the gap. Germline lookup yields CDR1 DFQATT and CDR2 SNEGSKA (reference sequence). The CDR3 here is CSATPGQSYEQYF. The CDR3 nucleotides are TGCAGTGCTACTCCGGGACAATCGTACGAGCAGTACTTC.

The table lists this clonotype with a few counts. This CDR3 is CASSEWETQYF. The CDR3 region has the DNA TGTGCCAGCAGTGAATGGGAGACCCAGTACTTC. The V gene is TRBV2, the J gene TRBJ2-5; D remains ambiguous. Germline V gives CDR1 SNHLY, CDR2 FYNNEI. The CDR3 totals 11 residues. Trimming removed 2 bases at V and 5 bases at J, with 3 bases between.

Concerning this clonotype itself: Relative to the germline gene, one junction end is altered; a read error may explain this. The J gene is TRBJ2-1, the V gene TRBV7-9, with 10 bases lining up with TRBD2. The CDR3 runs to 15 residues. Germline CDR1 SEHNR, CDR2 FQNEAQ (reference sequence). CDR3 nucleotide sequence: TGTGCCAGCAGCGCTAGCGGGGGCTACTACAATGCGCAGTTCTTC. This encodes CASSASGGYYNAQFF.

The chain has TRBV20-1 and TRBJ1-2; 12 bases line up with TRBD1. This CDR3 has 16 amino acids. V was clipped by 6 bases and J by 6 bases; unmatched bases: 14. From germline, CDR1 is DFQATT and CDR2 SNEGSKA (reference sequence). The CDR3 sequence: CSAESQPGQGAHGYTF. CDR3 nucleotide sequence: TGCAGTGCCGAGTCGCAACCGGGACAGGGGGCGCATGGCTACACCTTC.